Reported below is one T cell receptor beta chain. Trimming took 10 bases from V and 6 from J, leaving 16 bases between them. This CDR3 has 13 amino acids. The germline gives CDR1 SGHNT, CDR2 YENEEA. Generated by immunoSEQ multiplex PCR, the TCRdb table keeps only in-frame clones and is missing some. Among around 33,000 clones listed, 90% were seen once. The data belong to a study of T cell changes during pregnancy in multiple sclerosis. This chain joins TRBV11-3 and TRBJ2-1, with D perhaps matching TRBD1 (6 bases). The sequence derives from a female donor in good health, enrolled as a control in a pregnancy study. The specimen was CD4+ T cells from peripheral blood mononuclear cells, collected in the third trimester of pregnancy. Written as DNA, the CDR3 is TGTGCCACAAACAGGGATCACACCAATGAGCAGTTCTTC. The encoded protein is CATNRDHTNEQFF. Full variable domain (remainder filled in from reference TRBV11-3 and TRBJ2-1): EAGVVQSPRYKIIEKKQPVAFWCNPISGHNTLYWYLQNLGQGPELLIRYENEEAVDDSQLPKDRFSAERLKGVDSTLKIQPAELGDSAVYLCATNRDHTNEQFFGPGTRLTVL.